This T cell receptor beta chain was recovered during a study of vaccination and CD4 T cells after COVID-19. The assay that was used to sequence DNA from cultured CD4+ T cells was the Oncomine TCR Beta short-read assay. TCRdb redid the calling of the PCR reads with MiXCR, one entry per CDR3 protein. This table has about 14,000 distinct CDR3 sequences, roughly 61% appearing once. Looked up from germline, CDR1 is SGHVS and CDR2 is FNYEAQ. This CDR3 is 17 amino acids long. Between the trimmed V and J ends, which lost 5 bases and 0 bases, there was a span of 14 bases. This clonotype was counted between two and nine times. Antigen unknown. The treatment: approximately 9-day PBMC culture with coronavirus spike peptide pools or control peptides (ViraFEST assay).

This chain joins TRBV7-6 and TRBJ1-6, with a possible D match to TRBD1 (5 bases). Sequenced sample: CD4+ T cells from blood, cultured in vitro. The clonotype comes from a human donor who had recovered from COVID-19. The CDR3 protein is CASSRATGGSYNSPLHF. The CDR3 DNA is TGTGCCAGCAGCAGGGCCACTGGGGGCTCCTATAATTCACCCCTCCACTTT.